This TCR beta chain was captured in a study of blood T cell repertoires in COVID-19. Participants had their cohort set by participant-reported clinical history. In the source study's methods: Cell counts per sample came from amplifying reference gene primers. TCRdb's copy holds only in-frame clones and misses some; the assay was immunoSEQ multiplex PCR. V and J calls plus clone size are reproduced from that table; the DNA served to infer D and trimming. The sample consists of 150,000 to 200,000 clones, 80% to 85% of them appearing once. Germline values: CDR1 GTSNPN, CDR2 SVGIG (reference sequence). The V and J ends lost 4 bases and 1 base, in that order; junction bases with no gene match: 5. The CDR3 length is 16 residues. Only a few counts were recorded for this clone.

The source is a woman in her sixties or seventies who had recovered from COVID-19. The V call is TRBV30, the J call TRBJ1-6; 9 bases are shared with TRBD1. Sequencing was carried out using PBMCs or T cells enriched from blood (not recorded which). In DNA, the CDR3 is TGTGCCTGGACCAGACAGGGGGTATCCTATAATTCACCCCTCCACTTT. Its protein is CAWTRQGVSYNSPLHF.